The 3 T cell receptor beta chains presented below share a single source sample, sequenced in a study of identical twins. TCRdb re-called the 5' RACE reads with MiXCR, one entry per CDR3 protein. Of about 660,000 distinct CDR3 sequences in the sample, 8.5% to 9.5% are singletons; the top ten hold approximately 0.94%. These records were also assigned to another study, of yellow fever vaccine responses in identical twins.

Sequences were obtained from PBMCs. Receptor source: a woman under 30 in good health.

The table lists this clonotype with a few counts. The chain joins TRBV24-1 to TRBJ2-1; weak D call: TRBD2 (6 bases). Germline-derived CDR1 and CDR2 are KGHDR and SFDVKD. The CDR3 is made up of 14 amino acids. V gave up 5 bases and J gave up 6 bases, with 13 bases separating them. CDR3 protein: CATSGEGGPNEQFF. For the CDR3, the DNA is TGTGCCACCAGTGGCGAGGGAGGTCCCAATGAGCAGTTCTTC.

This clonotype was seen a few times. The chain is built from TRBV3-1 and TRBJ2-5; perhaps TRBD2 as D (5 bases). The V end lost 0 bases, the J end lost 8 bases, and 13 bases lay between the germline ends. This CDR3 has 14 amino acids. Germline V gives CDR1 LGHDT, CDR2 YNNKEL (reference sequence). The CDR3 here is CASSQDWGDGTQYF. Here the CDR3 DNA reads TGTGCCAGCAGCCAAGATTGGGGAGATGGAACCCAGTACTTC.

The rearrangement links TRBV5-1 to TRBJ2-2, with a weak D call TRBD2 (6 bases). The CDR3 has 15 amino acids. The V end was cut by 4 bases, the J end by 0 bases, with 10 bases between. CDR1 and CDR2 from the germline V gene are SGHRS and YFSETQ. The CDR3 DNA reads as TGCGCCAGCAGCCCCGGACTAACGAACACCGGGGAGCTGTTTTTT. Its translation: CASSPGLTNTGELFF.